The rows below give T cell receptor beta chains drawn from one sample of a study of control samples from healthy donors and cancer patients. Sequenced by immunoSEQ multiplex PCR; TCRdb stores in-frame clones only, minus some. Of around 140,000 clones listed, roughly 92% are singletons. Input material: blood. The source of these receptors is a man aged 40-49 years in good health. Each CDR3 is given with its conserved first and last residue. D genes are given only for firm matches. Rows may omit the clone size; those that give it use once, few, many or a size class.

.	TRBV10-2	TRBJ2-2	.	CASSRSNTGELFF	TGCGCCAGCAGCAGATCGAACACCGGGGAGCTGTTTTTT
.	TRBV2	TRBJ1-4	.	CASSVGRMEKLFF	TGTGCCAGCAGTGTCGGCAGGATGGAAAAACTGTTTTTT
.	TRBV2	TRBJ2-7	.	CASMVGGTEQYF	TGTGCCAGCATGGTAGGGGGTACTGAGCAGTACTTC
once	TRBV10-3	TRBJ1-3	.	CAISEKGGNTIYF	TGTGCCATCAGTGAAAAGGGCGGCAACACCATATATTTT
.	TRBV10-3	TRBJ1-3	.	CAISEFTGSGNTIYF	TGTGCCATCAGTGAATTCACAGGCTCTGGAAACACCATATATTTT
.	TRBV10-3	TRBJ2-1	.	CAISESSTTFDEQFF	TGTGCCATCAGTGAGTCGAGTACTACCTTCGATGAGCAGTTCTTC
.	TRBV28	TRBJ2-7	TRBD1	CASRNRGTYEQYF	TGTGCCAGCAGGAACAGGGGAACCTACGAGCAGTACTTC
.	TRBV19	TRBJ2-7	TRBD2	CASSTGLAVYEQYF	TGTGCCAGTAGTACGGGACTAGCGGTCTACGAGCAATACTTC
once	TRBV30	TRBJ1-2	.	CAWSVQVGRDYTF	TGTGCCTGGAGTGTACAAGTGGGCAGAGACTACACCTTC
.	TRBV28	TRBJ2-1	TRBD2	CASGSGSGRANEQFF	TGTGCCAGCGGCTCCGGGAGCGGGAGGGCCAATGAGCAGTTCTTC
.	TRBV9	TRBJ1-2	.	CASSGDLGGGYTF	TGTGCCAGCAGCGGGGACCTCGGGGGAGGCTACACCTTC
.	TRBV29-1	TRBJ2-3	.	CSVDVVTASTDTQYF	TGCAGCGTTGACGTGGTCACCGCTAGCACAGATACGCAGTATTTT
.	TRBV28	TRBJ1-5	TRBD1	CASSFTGTVNQPQHF	TGTGCCAGCAGTTTTACCGGGACAGTCAATCAGCCCCAGCATTTT
.	TRBV7-2	TRBJ2-4	TRBD2	CASSLAGLAGGRGKNIQYF	TGTGCCAGCAGCTTAGCCGGACTAGCGGGGGGCAGGGGCAAAAACATTCAGTACTTC
.	TRBV10-3	TRBJ1-1	.	CAIRGIAGTEAFF	TGTGCCATCCGTGGGATCGCGGGCACTGAAGCTTTCTTT
.	TRBV7-9	TRBJ1-1	.	CASRTGTEAFF	TGTGCCAGCAGGACCGGTACTGAAGCTTTCTTT
.	TRBV18	TRBJ1-1	.	CASSPAGATNTEAFF	TGTGCCAGCTCACCGGCCGGGGCCACGAACACTGAAGCTTTCTTT
.	TRBV19	TRBJ2-1	.	CATHRTEGQKGTNEQFF	TGTGCCACACACCGGACCGAAGGACAGAAGGGGACAAATGAGCAGTTCTTC
.	TRBV28	TRBJ2-2	TRBD2	CASSLWGRVGTGELFF	TGTGCCAGCAGTTTATGGGGGAGGGTCGGAACCGGGGAGCTGTTTTTT
.	TRBV27	TRBJ2-5	TRBD2	CATRRGVDETQYF	TGTGCCACCAGGCGGGGGGTTGATGAGACCCAGTACTTC
.	TRBV27	TRBJ1-4	.	CASSLYLPGTNEKLFF	TGTGCCAGCAGTTTATACCTACCGGGCACGAATGAAAAACTGTTTTTT
.	TRBV2	TRBJ2-5	.	CASSELSGRMETQYF	TGTGCCAGCAGTGAGCTTTCGGGCAGGATGGAGACCCAGTACTTC
.	TRBV4-1	TRBJ2-2	.	CASSQVGGTGELFF	TGCGCCAGCAGCCAAGTCGGGGGCACCGGGGAGCTGTTTTTT
.	TRBV12-5	TRBJ1-2	.	CASGLGLGYTF	TGTGCTAGTGGTTTGGGCCTGGGCTACACCTTC
.	TRBV3-1/TRBV3-2	TRBJ2-5	.	CASSQQETQYF	TGTGCCAGCAGCCAGCAAGAGACCCAGTACTTC
once	TRBV4-3	TRBJ2-7	TRBD1	CASSQDGDRGYHEQYF	TGCGCCAGCAGCCAAGACGGGGACAGGGGTTACCACGAGCAGTACTTC
.	TRBV12-3/TRBV12-4	TRBJ1-2	TRBD1	CASSSQGADGYTF	TGTGCCAGCAGTTCACAGGGGGCGGATGGCTACACCTTC
.	TRBV5-1	TRBJ2-1	.	CASSDQAIYNEQFF	TGCGCCAGCAGCGACCAGGCAATCTACAATGAGCAGTTCTTC
.	TRBV18	TRBJ1-3	.	CASSLDRSSSGNTIYF	TGTGCCAGCTCACTCGACAGGTCGAGCTCTGGAAACACCATATATTTT
once	TRBV11-3	TRBJ2-7	.	CASSTNTVPGEQYF	TGTGCCAGCAGCACAAATACTGTTCCAGGGGAGCAGTACTTC
once	TRBV11-3	TRBJ1-6	.	CASSLVADSPLHF	TGTGCCAGCAGCTTAGTTGCGGATTCACCCCTCCACTTT
.	TRBV7-9	TRBJ2-7	TRBD1	CASSPNRGYEQYF	TGTGCCAGCAGCCCAAACAGGGGCTACGAGCAGTACTTC
.	TRBV5-6	TRBJ2-1	TRBD2	CASSFSRAGVYNEQFF	TGTGCCAGCAGCTTCTCACGAGCGGGAGTATACAATGAGCAGTTCTTC
.	TRBV28	TRBJ1-1	.	CASTAYRVGTEAFF	TGTGCCAGCACCGCTTACAGGGTCGGCACTGAAGCTTTCTTT
once	TRBV28	TRBJ2-7	.	CASSPPDSYEQYF	TGTGCCAGCAGTCCCCCAGATTCCTACGAGCAGTACTTC
.	TRBV21-1	TRBJ2-5	.	CASSGYFPARAKFQETQYF	TGTGCCAGCAGCGGCTACTTTCCGGCCAGGGCGAAATTCCAAGAGACCCAGTACTTC
.	TRBV9	TRBJ1-4	TRBD1	CASSEQGMGVTEKLFF	TGTGCCAGCAGCGAACAGGGGATGGGCGTTACTGAAAAACTGTTTTTT
.	TRBV5-1	TRBJ1-1	.	CASSENTEAFF	TGCGCCAGCAGTGAGAACACTGAAGCTTTCTTT
.	TRBV2	TRBJ1-6	TRBD1	CASIRDRGGSPDSPLHF	TGTGCCAGCATACGGGACAGGGGGGGCTCACCCGATTCACCCCTCCACTTT
.	TRBV6-1	TRBJ1-2	.	CASSVAPGQTPNYGYTF	TGTGCCAGCAGTGTGGCCCCGGGACAAACCCCTAACTATGGCTACACCTTC
.	TRBV4-1	TRBJ1-1	.	CASSQEAWDTEAFF	TGCGCCAGCAGCCAGGAGGCCTGGGACACTGAAGCTTTCTTT
.	TRBV6-5	TRBJ1-2	.	CASRLTTNYGYTF	TGTGCCAGCAGATTGACAACTAACTATGGCTACACCTTC
.	TRBV29-1	TRBJ1-2	TRBD1	CSVSDRAANYGYTF	TGCAGCGTTTCGGACAGGGCGGCTAACTATGGCTACACCTTC
.	TRBV5-1	TRBJ1-4	.	CASSLAGVHNEKLFF	TGCGCCAGCAGCTTGGCCGGGGTCCATAATGAAAAACTGTTTTTT
.	TRBV6-6	TRBJ2-7	TRBD2	CASSYSRSSGNYEQYF	TGTGCCAGCAGTTACTCGAGGTCTAGCGGAAACTACGAGCAGTACTTC
.	TRBV5-8	TRBJ2-2	.	CASSSGVTRSRTGELFF	TGTGCCAGCAGCTCGGGTGTTACTAGATCTCGGACCGGGGAGCTGTTTTTT
.	TRBV10-1	TRBJ1-1	.	CASSEGWNTEAFF	TGCGCCAGCAGTGAGGGGTGGAACACTGAAGCTTTCTTT